This record looks at one TCR beta chain sequence and its context. Antigen: not known. These data belong to a study of cytomegalovirus exposure and HLA in healthy donors. The PCR contained 60 Vbeta and 13 Jbeta primers. The method was immunoSEQ multiplex PCR; TCRdb's version includes in-frame clones alone and lacks a portion of them. Seen here are fewer than 200,000 clones, about four fifths observed once, and the top ten hold more than 1.5%. Study-level findings and limits: The analysis excluded some indistinguishable V segments, including TRBV6-2 and TRBV6-3. The productive fraction for most TCR beta V segments was about 90% or about 30% in an earlier analysis.

The V and J ends lost 6 bases and 7 bases respectively, with 10 bases between them. The CDR3 spans 11 residues. CDR1 is MNHEY and CDR2 is SVGAGI in the germline V gene. Healthy people donating bone marrow made up the donors. Nominally healthy donors provided the samples, though records likely missed some immune exposures. Sequencing input: PBMCs. This clonotype was obtained from a man aged 35-49 years in good health and CMV-seropositive. The V gene is TRBV6-5, the J gene TRBJ2-7; the D gene is possibly TRBD2 (6 bases). The CDR3 DNA reads TGTGCCAGCAGACGGGAGCTTGAGCAGTACTTC. This encodes CASRRELEQYF.